This TCR beta chain was identified in a study of shared clonotypes between healthy human individuals. What was sequenced on ten immunoSEQ deep assay plates was unsorted PBMC DNA. The data were produced by immunoSEQ multiplex PCR, yet TCRdb's version contains in-frame clones alone and is incomplete. The sample has roughly 510,000 clones; 75% to 80% are singletons. This CDR3 contains 13 residues. V trimming: 1 base; J trimming: 8 bases; junction bases outside the gene matches: 4. Germline assignment: CDR1 SGHVS and CDR2 FNYEAQ. The chain uses TRBV7-6 and TRBJ2-7, with 8 bases identical to TRBD1. The sequencing sample was made of PBMCs. This receptor was taken from a woman aged 40 to 55 in good health. Some clones in this sample may be carry-over from other donors' samples. CDR3 DNA: TGTGCCAGCAGCTTAGGGACAGGGTCTCAGCAGTACTTC. It translates to CASSLGTGSQQYF. Full variable domain (outside the CDR3, taken from reference TRBV7-6 and TRBJ2-7): GAGVSQSPRYKVTKRGQDVALRCDPISGHVSLYWYRQALGQGPEFLTYFNYEAQQDKSGLPNDRFSAERPEGSISTLTIQRTEQRDSAMYRCASSLGTGSQQYFGPGTRLTVT.